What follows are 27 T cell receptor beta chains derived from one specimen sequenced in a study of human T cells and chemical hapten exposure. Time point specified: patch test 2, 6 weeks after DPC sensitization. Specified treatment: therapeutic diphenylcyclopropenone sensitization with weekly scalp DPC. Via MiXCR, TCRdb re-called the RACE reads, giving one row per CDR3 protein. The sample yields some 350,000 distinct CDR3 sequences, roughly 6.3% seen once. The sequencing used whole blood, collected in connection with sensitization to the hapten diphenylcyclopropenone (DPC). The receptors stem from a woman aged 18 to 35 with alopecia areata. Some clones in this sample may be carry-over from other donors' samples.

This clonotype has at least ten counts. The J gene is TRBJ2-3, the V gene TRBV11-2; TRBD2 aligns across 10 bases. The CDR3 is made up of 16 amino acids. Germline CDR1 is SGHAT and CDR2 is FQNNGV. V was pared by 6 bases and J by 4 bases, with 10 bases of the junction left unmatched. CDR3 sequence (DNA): TGTGCCAGCAGTCAGGACAGCGGGGGGGCCGCAGATACGCAGTATTTT. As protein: CASSQDSGGAADTQYF.

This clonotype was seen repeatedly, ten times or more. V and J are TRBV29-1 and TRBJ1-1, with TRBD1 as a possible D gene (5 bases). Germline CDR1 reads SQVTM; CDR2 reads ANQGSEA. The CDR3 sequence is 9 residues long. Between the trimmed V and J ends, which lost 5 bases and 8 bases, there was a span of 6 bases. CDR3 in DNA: TGCAGCGTTAACAGGGAAGCTTTCTTT. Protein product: CSVNREAFF.

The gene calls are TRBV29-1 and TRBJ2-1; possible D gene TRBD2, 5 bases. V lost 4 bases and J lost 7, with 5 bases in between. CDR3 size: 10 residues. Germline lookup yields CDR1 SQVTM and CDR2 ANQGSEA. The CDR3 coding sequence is TGCAGCGTTGGGGAGAATGAGCAGTTCTTC. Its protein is CSVGENEQFF.

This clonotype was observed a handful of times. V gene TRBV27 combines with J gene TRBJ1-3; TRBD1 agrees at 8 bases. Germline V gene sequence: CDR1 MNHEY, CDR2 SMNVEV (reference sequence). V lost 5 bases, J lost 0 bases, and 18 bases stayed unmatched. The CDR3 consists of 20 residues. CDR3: CASSPRGRGLRRFSGNTIYF. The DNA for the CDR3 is TGTGCCAGCAGTCCCCGGGGCAGGGGGCTTCGAAGATTCTCTGGAAACACCATATATTTT.

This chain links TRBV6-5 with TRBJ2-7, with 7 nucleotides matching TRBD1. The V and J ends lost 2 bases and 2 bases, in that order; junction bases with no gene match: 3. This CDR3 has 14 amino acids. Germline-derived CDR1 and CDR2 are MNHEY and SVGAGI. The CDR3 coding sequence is TGTGCCAGCAGTTACGGGACAGAAGCCTACGAGCAGTACTTC. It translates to CASSYGTEAYEQYF.

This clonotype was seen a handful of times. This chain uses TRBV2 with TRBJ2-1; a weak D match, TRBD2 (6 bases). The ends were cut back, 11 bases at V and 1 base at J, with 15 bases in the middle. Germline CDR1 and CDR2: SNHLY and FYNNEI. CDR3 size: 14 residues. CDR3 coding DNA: TGTGCCGGCAAACCCGGGGGATCCTACAATGAGCAGTTCTTC. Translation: CAGKPGGSYNEQFF.

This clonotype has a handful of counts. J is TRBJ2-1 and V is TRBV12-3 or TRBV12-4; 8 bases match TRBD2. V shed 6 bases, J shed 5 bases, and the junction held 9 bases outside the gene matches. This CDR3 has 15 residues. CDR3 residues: CASSSDGTRDNEQFF. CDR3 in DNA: TGTGCCAGCAGCTCGGATGGGACTAGAGACAATGAGCAGTTCTTC.

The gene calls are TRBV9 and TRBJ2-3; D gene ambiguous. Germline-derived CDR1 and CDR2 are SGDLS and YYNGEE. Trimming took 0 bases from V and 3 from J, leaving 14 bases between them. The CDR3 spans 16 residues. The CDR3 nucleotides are TGTGCCAGCAGCGTAGAAGACGTAATTGTAACAGATACGCAGTATTTT. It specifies CASSVEDVIVTDTQYF.

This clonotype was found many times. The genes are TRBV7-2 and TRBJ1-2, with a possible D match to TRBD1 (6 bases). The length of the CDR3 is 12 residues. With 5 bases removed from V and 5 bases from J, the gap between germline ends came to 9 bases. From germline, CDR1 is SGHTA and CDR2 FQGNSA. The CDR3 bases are TGTGCCAGCAGCACGGACAGTTATGGCTACACCTTC. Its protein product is CASSTDSYGYTF.

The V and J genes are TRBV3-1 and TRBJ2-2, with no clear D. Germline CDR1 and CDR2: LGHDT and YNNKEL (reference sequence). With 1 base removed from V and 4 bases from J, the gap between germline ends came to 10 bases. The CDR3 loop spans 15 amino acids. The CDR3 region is CASSQGPGFTGELFF. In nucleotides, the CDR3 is TGTGCCAGCAGCCAAGGGCCGGGTTTCACCGGGGAGCTGTTTTTT.

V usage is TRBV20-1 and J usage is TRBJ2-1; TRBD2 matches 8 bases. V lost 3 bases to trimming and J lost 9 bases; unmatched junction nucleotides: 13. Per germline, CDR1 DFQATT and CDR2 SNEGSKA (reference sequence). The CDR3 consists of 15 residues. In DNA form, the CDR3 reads TGCAGTGCTAGCGGGACGGGACTAGGTGGGAGTGAGCAGTTCTTC. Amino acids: CSASGTGLGGSEQFF.

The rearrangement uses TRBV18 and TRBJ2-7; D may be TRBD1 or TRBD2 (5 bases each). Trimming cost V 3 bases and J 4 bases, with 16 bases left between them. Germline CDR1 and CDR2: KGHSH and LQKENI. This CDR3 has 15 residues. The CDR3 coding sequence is TGTGCCAGCTCACCGAAAGGGACCCCCGGGTACGAGCAGTACTTC. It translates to CASSPKGTPGYEQYF.

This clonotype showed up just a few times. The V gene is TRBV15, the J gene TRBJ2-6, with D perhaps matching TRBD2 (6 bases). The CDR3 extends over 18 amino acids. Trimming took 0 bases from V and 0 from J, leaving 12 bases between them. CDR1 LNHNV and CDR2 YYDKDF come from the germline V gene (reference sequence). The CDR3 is CATSREPGRSSGANVLTF. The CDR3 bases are TGTGCCACCAGCAGAGAACCAGGGAGGAGCTCTGGGGCCAACGTCCTGACTTTC. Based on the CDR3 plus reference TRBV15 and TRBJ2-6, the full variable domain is DAMVIQNPRYQVTQFGKPVTLSCSQTLNHNVMYWYQQKSSQAPKLLFHYYDKDFNNEADTPDNFQSRRPNTSFCFLDIRSPGLGDTAMYLCATSREPGRSSGANVLTFGAGSRLTVL.

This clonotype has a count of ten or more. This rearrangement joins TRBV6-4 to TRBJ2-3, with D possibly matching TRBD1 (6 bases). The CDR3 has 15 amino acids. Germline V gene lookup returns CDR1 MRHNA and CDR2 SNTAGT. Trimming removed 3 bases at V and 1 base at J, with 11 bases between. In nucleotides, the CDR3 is TGTGCCAGCAGTGAAGCTGGGGGCGGCACAGATACGCAGTATTTT. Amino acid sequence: CASSEAGGGTDTQYF.

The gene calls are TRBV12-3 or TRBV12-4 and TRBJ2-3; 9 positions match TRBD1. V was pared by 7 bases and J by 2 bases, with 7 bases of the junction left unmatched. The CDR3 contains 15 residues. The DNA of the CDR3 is TGTGCCAGCACCCCCGGGACAGGGCACACAGATACGCAGTATTTT. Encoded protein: CASTPGTGHTDTQYF.

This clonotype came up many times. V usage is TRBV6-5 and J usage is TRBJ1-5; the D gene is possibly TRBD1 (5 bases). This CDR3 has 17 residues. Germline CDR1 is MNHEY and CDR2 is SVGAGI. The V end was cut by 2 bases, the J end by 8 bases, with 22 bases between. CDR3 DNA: TGTGCCAGCAGTTACGCCGACGGGACCTTTATCGAGGAGCCCCAGCATTTT. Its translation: CASSYADGTFIEEPQHF.

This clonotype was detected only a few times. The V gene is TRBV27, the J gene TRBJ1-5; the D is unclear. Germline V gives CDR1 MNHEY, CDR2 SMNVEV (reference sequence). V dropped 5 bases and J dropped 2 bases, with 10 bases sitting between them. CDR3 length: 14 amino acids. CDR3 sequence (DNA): TGTGCCAGCAGTCTTCTATCGGGCAATCAGCCCCAGCATTTT. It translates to CASSLLSGNQPQHF.

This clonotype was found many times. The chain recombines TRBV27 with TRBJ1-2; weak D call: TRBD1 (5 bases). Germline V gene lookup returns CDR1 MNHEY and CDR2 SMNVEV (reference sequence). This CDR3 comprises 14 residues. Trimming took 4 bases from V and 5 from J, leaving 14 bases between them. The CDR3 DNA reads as TGTGCCAGCAGTTCGACAGTTTCCAATTATGGCTACACCTTC. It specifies CASSSTVSNYGYTF.

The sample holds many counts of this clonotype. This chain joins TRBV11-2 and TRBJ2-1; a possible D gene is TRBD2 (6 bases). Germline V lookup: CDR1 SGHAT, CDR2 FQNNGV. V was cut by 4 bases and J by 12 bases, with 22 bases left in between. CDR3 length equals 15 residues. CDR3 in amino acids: CASSSAGFRLGGQFF. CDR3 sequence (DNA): TGTGCCAGCAGCTCAGCCGGGTTTCGGCTCGGGGGGCAGTTCTTC.

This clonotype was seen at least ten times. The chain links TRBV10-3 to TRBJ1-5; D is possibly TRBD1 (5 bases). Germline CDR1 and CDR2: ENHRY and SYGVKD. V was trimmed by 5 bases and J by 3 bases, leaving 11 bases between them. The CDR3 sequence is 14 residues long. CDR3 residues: CAISTGPDNQPQHF. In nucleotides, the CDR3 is TGTGCCATCAGTACAGGCCCCGACAATCAGCCCCAGCATTTT.

The CDR3 DNA reads as TGTGCCAGCAGCCCAAGTGGGGGTTGGGAGCAGTTCTTC. Amino acids: CASSPSGGWEQFF. This chain links TRBV7-6 with TRBJ2-1; D may match TRBD1 or TRBD2 (5 bases each). Looked up from germline, CDR1 is SGHVS and CDR2 is FNYEAQ. Trimming took off 5 bases at V and 10 bases at J, with 15 bases between the two ends. This CDR3 region has 13 residues.

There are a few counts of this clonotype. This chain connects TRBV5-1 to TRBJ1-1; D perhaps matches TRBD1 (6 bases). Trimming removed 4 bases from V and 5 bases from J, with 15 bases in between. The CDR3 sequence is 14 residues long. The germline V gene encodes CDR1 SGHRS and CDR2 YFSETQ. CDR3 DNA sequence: TGCGCCAGCAGCCCGCAGGGGTGGAGAACTGAAGCTTTCTTT. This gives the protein CASSPQGWRTEAFF.

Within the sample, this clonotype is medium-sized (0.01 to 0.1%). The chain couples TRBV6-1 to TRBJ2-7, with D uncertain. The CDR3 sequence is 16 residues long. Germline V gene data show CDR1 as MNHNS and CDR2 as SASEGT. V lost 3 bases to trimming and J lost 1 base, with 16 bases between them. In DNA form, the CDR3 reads TGTGCCAGCAGTGAGGAGCCGGGCAGTATTTCCTACGAGCAGTACTTC. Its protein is CASSEEPGSISYEQYF.

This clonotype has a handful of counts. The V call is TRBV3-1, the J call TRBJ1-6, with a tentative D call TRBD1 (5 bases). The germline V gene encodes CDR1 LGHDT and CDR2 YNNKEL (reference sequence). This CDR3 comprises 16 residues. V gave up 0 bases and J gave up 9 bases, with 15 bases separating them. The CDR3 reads CASSQDPAGRISPLHF. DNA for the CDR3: TGTGCCAGCAGCCAAGATCCGGCAGGGCGGATTTCACCCCTCCACTTT.

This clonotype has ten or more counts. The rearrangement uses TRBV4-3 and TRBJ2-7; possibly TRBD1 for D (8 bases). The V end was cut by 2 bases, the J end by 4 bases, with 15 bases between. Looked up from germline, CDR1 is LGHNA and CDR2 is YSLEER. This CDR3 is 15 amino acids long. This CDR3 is CASSQSYRGGYEQYF. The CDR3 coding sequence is TGCGCCAGCAGCCAATCCTACAGGGGGGGGTACGAGCAGTACTTC.

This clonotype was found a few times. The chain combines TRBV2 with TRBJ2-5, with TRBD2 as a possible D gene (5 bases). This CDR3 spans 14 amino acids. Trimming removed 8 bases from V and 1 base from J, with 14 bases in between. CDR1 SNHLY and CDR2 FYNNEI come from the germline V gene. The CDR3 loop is CASGRDYLQETQYF. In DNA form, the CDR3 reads TGTGCCAGCGGTCGAGACTACCTCCAAGAGACCCAGTACTTC.

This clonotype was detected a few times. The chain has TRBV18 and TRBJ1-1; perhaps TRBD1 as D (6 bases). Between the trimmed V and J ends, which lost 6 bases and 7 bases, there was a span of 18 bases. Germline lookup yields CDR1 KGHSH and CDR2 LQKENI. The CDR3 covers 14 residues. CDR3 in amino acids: CASSPDWGRVEAFF. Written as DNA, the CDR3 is TGTGCCAGCTCCCCCGATTGGGGGCGAGTTGAAGCTTTCTTT.